A selection of T cell receptor beta chains follows, all from one sample in a study of control samples from healthy donors and cancer patients. Clones were read by immunoSEQ multiplex PCR, and TCRdb kept only the in-frame ones, dropping some. There are 150,000 to 200,000 clones in the sample; 90% to 95% occur only once, and over 1.2% lies in the top ten. Sequencing was carried out using blood. The receptors originated from a woman in her 30s in good health. Both conserved end residues are part of each CDR3. Fields, in order: CDR3 protein, CDR3 length, D gene, J gene, V gene. A D gene is named only where the DNA matches it firmly.

cdr3_aa: CASSLGDRDSYEQYF
cdr3_length: 15
d_call: TRBD1
j_call: TRBJ2-7
v_call: TRBV5-1

cdr3_aa: CASSPHGAGEKLFF
cdr3_length: 14
d_call: -
j_call: TRBJ1-4
v_call: TRBV27

cdr3_aa: CASSFSLNQPQHF
cdr3_length: 13
d_call: -
j_call: TRBJ1-5
v_call: TRBV12-3/TRBV12-4

cdr3_aa: CASSLVGQGYNSPLHF
cdr3_length: 16
d_call: TRBD1
j_call: TRBJ1-6
v_call: TRBV5-4

cdr3_aa: CASSIVGRAQPQHF
cdr3_length: 14
d_call: -
j_call: TRBJ1-5
v_call: TRBV19

cdr3_aa: CASSLVVRDEQFF
cdr3_length: 13
d_call: -
j_call: TRBJ2-1
v_call: TRBV7-9

cdr3_aa: CATSDGAGRDTDTQYF
cdr3_length: 16
d_call: -
j_call: TRBJ2-3
v_call: TRBV24-1

cdr3_aa: CASSLQVTNTEAFF
cdr3_length: 14
d_call: -
j_call: TRBJ1-1
v_call: TRBV3-1/TRBV3-2

cdr3_aa: CASRGTSNTGELFF
cdr3_length: 14
d_call: -
j_call: TRBJ2-2
v_call: TRBV6-6

cdr3_aa: CASSLGQNYEQYF
cdr3_length: 13
d_call: -
j_call: TRBJ2-7
v_call: TRBV11-2

cdr3_aa: CATSDASGSYEQYF
cdr3_length: 14
d_call: TRBD2
j_call: TRBJ2-7
v_call: TRBV24-1

cdr3_aa: CASSQRQGETQYF
cdr3_length: 13
d_call: TRBD1
j_call: TRBJ2-5
v_call: TRBV23-1

cdr3_aa: CSASLFGEQYF
cdr3_length: 11
d_call: -
j_call: TRBJ2-7
v_call: TRBV20-1

cdr3_aa: CASSLVGQGGNTEAFF
cdr3_length: 16
d_call: -
j_call: TRBJ1-1
v_call: TRBV11-2

cdr3_aa: CASSPGTRGETQYF
cdr3_length: 14
d_call: TRBD2
j_call: TRBJ2-5
v_call: TRBV7-9

cdr3_aa: CASSYGRDSGANVLTF
cdr3_length: 16
d_call: -
j_call: TRBJ2-6
v_call: TRBV6-5

cdr3_aa: CASSVGSRTDTQYF
cdr3_length: 14
d_call: -
j_call: TRBJ2-3
v_call: TRBV5-5

cdr3_aa: CASSLGGRANEKLFF
cdr3_length: 15
d_call: -
j_call: TRBJ1-4
v_call: TRBV11-2

cdr3_aa: CASSLDRGGNTGELFF
cdr3_length: 16
d_call: -
j_call: TRBJ2-2
v_call: TRBV5-4

cdr3_aa: CASSWTSGGVYEQYF
cdr3_length: 15
d_call: TRBD2
j_call: TRBJ2-7
v_call: TRBV27

cdr3_aa: CASSPRGTEAFF
cdr3_length: 12
d_call: -
j_call: TRBJ1-1
v_call: TRBV7-9

cdr3_aa: CASSDQATSTEAFF
cdr3_length: 14
d_call: -
j_call: TRBJ1-1
v_call: TRBV6-1

cdr3_aa: CASSPPRGPYNEQFF
cdr3_length: 15
d_call: -
j_call: TRBJ2-1
v_call: TRBV7-2

cdr3_aa: CASSLSGRGTEAFF
cdr3_length: 14
d_call: -
j_call: TRBJ1-1
v_call: TRBV7-2

cdr3_aa: CAISESMTTNSPLHF
cdr3_length: 15
d_call: -
j_call: TRBJ1-6
v_call: TRBV10-3

cdr3_aa: CASSFGGGSTDTQYF
cdr3_length: 15
d_call: TRBD2
j_call: TRBJ2-3
v_call: TRBV5-4

cdr3_aa: CASSLGSGNTIYF
cdr3_length: 13
d_call: -
j_call: TRBJ1-3
v_call: TRBV27

cdr3_aa: CASSPTGGGYTF
cdr3_length: 12
d_call: TRBD1
j_call: TRBJ1-2
v_call: TRBV18

cdr3_aa: CASRRGLGGSPLHF
cdr3_length: 14
d_call: -
j_call: TRBJ1-6
v_call: TRBV28

cdr3_aa: CASSQAGVAKNIQYF
cdr3_length: 15
d_call: -
j_call: TRBJ2-4
v_call: TRBV14

cdr3_aa: CASRRDLNTEAFF
cdr3_length: 13
d_call: -
j_call: TRBJ1-1
v_call: TRBV2